The rows below give T cell receptor beta chains drawn from one sample of a study of blood T cells in healthy people across ages. Each CDR3 protein gets one entry after TCRdb re-called the 5' RACE reads with MiXCR. The top ten hold 22% of the sample, which has about 800,000 distinct CDR3 sequences, roughly 60% seen once. Sequences were obtained from blood. Source of these receptors: a man aged 25 to 40 in good health. The CDR3 runs from the conserved cysteine through the conserved F or W. Each record gives: CDR3 length, D gene, J gene, clone size, V gene, CDR3 protein, CDR3 DNA. A D gene is named only where the DNA matches it firmly. Size tells how often a clone was seen (once, few, many) or the class of an expanded clone, and some rows leave it out.

14	NA	TRBJ2-1	NA	TRBV27	CASSAYGSYNEQFF	TGTGCCAGCAGCGCTTATGGGTCCTACAATGAGCAGTTCTTC
16	TRBD2	TRBJ2-1	once	TRBV24-1	CATSDFSGRARNEQFF	TGTGCCACCAGTGATTTCAGCGGGAGGGCCAGGAATGAGCAGTTCTTC
13	TRBD2	TRBJ2-1	many	TRBV2	CASRTSDYNEQFF	TGTGCCAGCAGGACTAGCGACTACAATGAGCAGTTCTTC
12	NA	TRBJ2-1	NA	TRBV6-2/TRBV6-3	CASSSVGYEQFF	TGTGCCAGCAGTTCAGTGGGCTATGAGCAGTTCTTC
13	NA	TRBJ2-5	NA	TRBV9	CASARTSTETQYF	TGTGCCAGCGCCCGGACTTCTACGGAGACCCAGTACTTC
13	NA	TRBJ2-5	few	TRBV2	CASSQTGQETQYF	TGTGCCAGCAGCCAGACAGGACAAGAGACCCAGTACTTC
15	NA	TRBJ2-7	many	TRBV6-6	CASSYVGSGPYEQYF	TGTGCCAGCAGTTACGTGGGGTCAGGACCCTACGAGCAGTACTTC
16	NA	TRBJ2-3	NA	TRBV6-2/TRBV6-3	CASSYLFPEVPDTQYF	TGTGCCAGCAGTTATCTATTTCCCGAAGTACCAGATACGCAGTATTTT
14	TRBD2	TRBJ2-1	NA	TRBV29-1	CSVGGGASYNEQFF	TGCAGCGTAGGCGGGGGGGCCTCCTACAATGAGCAGTTCTTC
12	TRBD2	TRBJ2-1	many	TRBV20-1	CSALAGRDEQFF	TGCAGTGCCTTAGCGGGACGGGATGAGCAGTTCTTC
14	NA	TRBJ1-2	few	TRBV6-5	CASTGPGSFYGYTF	TGTGCCAGCACCGGTCCGGGCTCCTTCTATGGCTACACCTTC
14	TRBD2	TRBJ2-7	few	TRBV20-1	CSALPSGVSYEQYF	TGCAGTGCTCTTCCAAGCGGGGTCTCCTACGAGCAGTACTTC
15	NA	TRBJ1-5	NA	TRBV5-1	CASSVAGGGNQPQHF	TGCGCCAGCAGCGTGGCTGGGGGAGGTAATCAGCCCCAGCATTTT
14	NA	TRBJ1-1	once	TRBV5-1	CASSTRERGTEAFF	TGCGCCAGCAGCACGCGGGAGCGAGGCACTGAAGCTTTCTTT
14	TRBD1	TRBJ2-5	few	TRBV29-1	CSVRDREGTETQYF	TGCAGCGTGAGGGACAGGGAGGGGACAGAGACCCAGTACTTC
16	NA	TRBJ2-3	few	TRBV7-2	CASSYQTGGPPDTQYF	TGTGCCAGCAGCTACCAGACAGGAGGCCCCCCAGATACGCAGTATTTT
15	NA	TRBJ2-5	few	TRBV7-9	CASSLGVGDQETQYF	TGTGCCAGCAGCTTAGGGGTGGGGGACCAAGAGACCCAGTACTTC
14	NA	TRBJ1-1	many	TRBV7-2	CASSLAGKRVTAFF	TGTGCCAGCAGTCTAGCTGGGAAGAGGGTTACGGCTTTCTTT
13	NA	TRBJ2-7	NA	TRBV2	CASSRDGYNEQYF	TGTGCCAGCAGTCGGGACGGCTACAATGAGCAGTACTTC
15	NA	TRBJ2-5	few	TRBV6-1	CASIWGGAGQETQYF	TGTGCCAGTATTTGGGGGGGGGCCGGTCAGGAGACCCAGTACTTC
15	NA	TRBJ1-1	NA	TRBV7-2	CASSPSQGWNTEAFF	TGTGCCAGCAGTCCAAGCCAGGGATGGAACACTGAAGCTTTCTTT
15	TRBD2	TRBJ2-7	few	TRBV6-5	CASSYTTSGKYEQYF	TGTGCCAGCAGTTACACGACTAGCGGGAAATACGAGCAGTACTTC
14	TRBD1	TRBJ1-2	NA	TRBV12-3/TRBV12-4	CASSLQGQDYGYTF	TGTGCCAGCAGTTTACAGGGACAGGACTATGGCTACACCTTC
14	NA	TRBJ1-1	NA	TRBV25-1	CASSESVATTEAFF	TGTGCCAGCAGTGAATCAGTGGCGACCACTGAAGCTTTCTTT
17	NA	TRBJ2-1	few	TRBV7-2	CASSLGLLPGDHNEQFF	TGTGCCAGCAGCTTAGGCCTTCTCCCAGGGGACCACAATGAGCAGTTCTTC
14	TRBD2	TRBJ2-1	NA	TRBV29-1	CSARGGGSYNEQFF	TGCAGCGCCCGTGGCGGGGGGTCTTACAATGAGCAGTTCTTC
13	NA	TRBJ2-5	NA	TRBV28	CASSLGAVETQYF	TGTGCCAGCAGTTTAGGGGCCGTCGAGACCCAGTACTTC
13	TRBD1	TRBJ1-1	NA	TRBV20-1	CSANSGTVSEAFF	TGCAGTGCTAATTCGGGGACAGTTTCGGAAGCTTTCTTT
15	NA	TRBJ2-5	NA	TRBV7-8	CASGGYREFKETQYF	TGTGCCAGCGGAGGATACAGGGAATTCAAGGAGACCCAGTACTTC
13	NA	TRBJ2-7	NA	TRBV20-1	CSARKTGTGEQYF	TGCAGTGCTAGGAAGACCGGGACTGGCGAGCAGTACTTC
14	TRBD1	TRBJ2-7	NA	TRBV5-5	CASSARRGLYEQYF	TGTGCCAGCAGCGCCCGAAGGGGGCTCTACGAGCAGTACTTC
16	NA	TRBJ2-5	NA	TRBV4-3	CASSQDWVSKQETQYF	TGCGCCAGCAGCCAAGATTGGGTTAGCAAACAAGAGACCCAGTACTTC
11	NA	TRBJ1-1	NA	TRBV30	CAGMMNTEAFF	TGTGCCGGGATGATGAACACTGAAGCTTTCTTT
12	NA	TRBJ2-5	NA	TRBV3-1	CATGHGGETQYF	TGTGCAACAGGGCACGGGGGAGAGACCCAGTACTTC
17	TRBD1	TRBJ2-5	NA	TRBV7-2	CASSHRGAGRGVETQYF	TGTGCCAGCAGCCACAGGGGGGCAGGGAGAGGTGTGGAGACCCAGTACTTC
13	NA	TRBJ1-1	once	TRBV7-9	CASSLSQSTEAFF	TGTGCCAGCAGCCTTAGTCAGAGCACTGAAGCTTTCTTT
14	NA	TRBJ2-5	many	TRBV3-1	CASSQETGQETQYF	TGTGCCAGCAGCCAAGAAACAGGACAAGAGACCCAGTACTTC
12	NA	TRBJ2-1	NA	TRBV6-2/TRBV6-3	CASGYRVDEQFF	TGTGCCAGCGGGTACAGGGTCGATGAGCAGTTCTTC
14	NA	TRBJ2-5	NA	TRBV7-7	CASSLAGAEETQYF	TGTGCCAGCAGCTTGGCGGGGGCGGAGGAGACCCAGTACTTC
12	NA	TRBJ2-7	NA	TRBV20-1	CSASLKTYEQYF	TGCAGTGCTAGCCTGAAAACATACGAGCAGTACTTC
15	TRBD2	TRBJ2-1	NA	TRBV20-1	CSARGTSGRAGEQFF	TGCAGTGCTAGAGGGACTAGCGGGAGGGCCGGTGAGCAGTTCTTC
13	NA	TRBJ1-6	NA	TRBV30	CAWSGEYNSPLHF	TGTGCCTGGAGTGGGGAGTATAATTCACCCCTCCACTTT
13	NA	TRBJ1-1	NA	TRBV29-1	CSANFGGYTEAFF	TGCAGCGCAAATTTCGGGGGGTACACTGAAGCTTTCTTT